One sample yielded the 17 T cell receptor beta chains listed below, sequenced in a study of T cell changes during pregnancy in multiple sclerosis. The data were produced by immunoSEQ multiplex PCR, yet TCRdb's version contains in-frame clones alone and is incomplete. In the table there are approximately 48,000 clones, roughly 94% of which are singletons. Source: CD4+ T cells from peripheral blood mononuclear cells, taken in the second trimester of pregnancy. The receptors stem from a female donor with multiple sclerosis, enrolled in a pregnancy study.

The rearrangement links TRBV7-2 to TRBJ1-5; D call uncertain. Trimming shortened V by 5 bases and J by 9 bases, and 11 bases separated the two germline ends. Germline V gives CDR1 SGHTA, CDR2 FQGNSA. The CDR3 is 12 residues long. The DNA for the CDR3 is TGTGCCAGCAGCCCCCGTGAGGGGCCCCAGCATTTT. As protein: CASSPREGPQHF.

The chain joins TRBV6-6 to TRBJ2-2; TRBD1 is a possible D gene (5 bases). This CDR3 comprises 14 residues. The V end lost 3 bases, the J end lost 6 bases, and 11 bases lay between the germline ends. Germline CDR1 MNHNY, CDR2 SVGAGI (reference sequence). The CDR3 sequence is CASSYMSGPGELFF. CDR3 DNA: TGTGCCAGCAGTTATATGTCAGGGCCCGGGGAGCTGTTTTTT.

The CDR3 nucleotides read TGTGCCAGCAGTCGAGGTCTGAACACTGAAGCTTTCTTT. Residues: CASSRGLNTEAFF. V is TRBV7-3 and J is TRBJ1-1; unclear D gene. This CDR3 region has 13 residues. CDR1 and CDR2 from the germline V gene are SGHTA and FQGTGA. V lost 6 bases to trimming and J lost 0 bases, with 8 bases between them.

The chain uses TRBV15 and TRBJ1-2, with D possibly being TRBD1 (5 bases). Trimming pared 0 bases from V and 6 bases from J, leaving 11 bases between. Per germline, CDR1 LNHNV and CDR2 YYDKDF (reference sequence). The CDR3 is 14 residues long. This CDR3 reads CATSRDRGGDGYTF. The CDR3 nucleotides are TGTGCCACCAGCAGAGATCGGGGGGGGGATGGCTACACCTTC.

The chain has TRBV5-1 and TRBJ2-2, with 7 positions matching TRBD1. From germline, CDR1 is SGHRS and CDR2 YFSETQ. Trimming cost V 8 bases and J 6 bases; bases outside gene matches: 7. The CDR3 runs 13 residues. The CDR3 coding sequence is TGCGCCAGTCACTCCACAGGGGCCGGGGAGCTGTTTTTT. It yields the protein CASHSTGAGELFF.

CDR3 region: CASSQGTGLGTGELFF. The CDR3 DNA reads TGTGCCAGCAGCCAAGGGACAGGGCTGGGCACCGGGGAGCTGTTTTTT. This chain connects TRBV4-2 to TRBJ2-2, with 8 bases identical to TRBD1. The CDR3 has 16 amino acids. Per germline, CDR1 LGHNA and CDR2 YNFKEQ. Germline trimming cut 1 base from V and 4 bases from J; bases unmatched to any gene: 5.

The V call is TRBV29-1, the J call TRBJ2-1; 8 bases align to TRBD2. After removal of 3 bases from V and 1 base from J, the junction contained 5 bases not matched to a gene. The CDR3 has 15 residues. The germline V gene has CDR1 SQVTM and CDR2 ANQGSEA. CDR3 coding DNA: TGCAGCGTTGAGGGTAGCGGGGCTTCCTACAATGAGCAGTTCTTC. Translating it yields CSVEGSGASYNEQFF.

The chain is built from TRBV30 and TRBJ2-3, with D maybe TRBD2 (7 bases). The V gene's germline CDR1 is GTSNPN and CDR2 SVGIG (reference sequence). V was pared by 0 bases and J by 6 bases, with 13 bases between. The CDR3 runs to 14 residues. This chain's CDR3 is CAWSVGGAEDTQYF. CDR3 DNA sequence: TGTGCCTGGAGTGTGGGGGGGGCGGAGGATACGCAGTATTTT.

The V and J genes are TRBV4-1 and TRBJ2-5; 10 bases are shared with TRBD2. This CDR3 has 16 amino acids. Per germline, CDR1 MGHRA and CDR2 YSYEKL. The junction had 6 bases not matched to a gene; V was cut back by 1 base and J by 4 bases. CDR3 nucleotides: TGCGCCAGCAGCCAAGTCAGCGGGGGGGCCGGAGAGACCCAGTACTTC. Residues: CASSQVSGGAGETQYF.

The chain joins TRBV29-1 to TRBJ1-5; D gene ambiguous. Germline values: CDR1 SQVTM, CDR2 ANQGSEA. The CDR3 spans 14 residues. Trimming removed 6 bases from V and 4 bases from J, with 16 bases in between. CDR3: CSVGSEVVNQPQHF. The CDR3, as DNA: TGCAGCGTCGGGAGCGAGGTGGTAAATCAGCCCCAGCATTTT.

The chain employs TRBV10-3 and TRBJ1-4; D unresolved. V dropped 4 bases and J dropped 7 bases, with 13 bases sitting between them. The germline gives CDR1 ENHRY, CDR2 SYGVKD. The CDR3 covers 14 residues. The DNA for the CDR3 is TGTGCCATCAGTGTAGAGGGAAGAGGTGAAAAACTGTTTTTT. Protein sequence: CAISVEGRGEKLFF.

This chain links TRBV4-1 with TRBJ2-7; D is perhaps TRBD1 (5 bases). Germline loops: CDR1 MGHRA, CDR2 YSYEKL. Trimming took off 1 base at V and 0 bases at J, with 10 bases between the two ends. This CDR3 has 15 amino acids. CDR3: CASSQGIQDSYEQYF. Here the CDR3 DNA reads TGCGCCAGCAGCCAAGGGATACAGGACTCCTACGAGCAGTACTTC.

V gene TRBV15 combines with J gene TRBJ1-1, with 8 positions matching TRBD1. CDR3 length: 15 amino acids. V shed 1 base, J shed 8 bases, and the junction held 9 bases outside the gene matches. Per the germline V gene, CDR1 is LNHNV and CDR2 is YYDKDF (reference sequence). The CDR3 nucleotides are TGTGCCACCAGCAGAGGTGCAGGGGGCCGCAAGGAAGCTTTCTTT. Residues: CATSRGAGGRKEAFF.

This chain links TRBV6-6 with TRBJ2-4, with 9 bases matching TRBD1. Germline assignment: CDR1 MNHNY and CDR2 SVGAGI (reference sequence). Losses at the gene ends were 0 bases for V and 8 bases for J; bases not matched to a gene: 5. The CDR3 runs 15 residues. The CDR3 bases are TGTGCCAGCAGTTACTCGGGACAGGGTATAGACATTCAGTACTTC. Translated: CASSYSGQGIDIQYF.

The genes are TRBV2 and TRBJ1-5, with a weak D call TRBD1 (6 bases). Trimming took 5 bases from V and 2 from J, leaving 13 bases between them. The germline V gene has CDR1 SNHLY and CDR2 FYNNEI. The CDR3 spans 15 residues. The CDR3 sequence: CASSKQGWGNQPQHF. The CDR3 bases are TGTGCCAGCAGTAAACAGGGTTGGGGCAATCAGCCCCAGCATTTT.

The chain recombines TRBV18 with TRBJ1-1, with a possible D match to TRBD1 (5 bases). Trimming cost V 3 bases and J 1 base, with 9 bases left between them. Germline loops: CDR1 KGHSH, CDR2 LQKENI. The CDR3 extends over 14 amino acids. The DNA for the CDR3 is TGTGCCAGCTCACCCGGGGGACCGAACACTGAAGCTTTCTTT. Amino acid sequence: CASSPGGPNTEAFF.

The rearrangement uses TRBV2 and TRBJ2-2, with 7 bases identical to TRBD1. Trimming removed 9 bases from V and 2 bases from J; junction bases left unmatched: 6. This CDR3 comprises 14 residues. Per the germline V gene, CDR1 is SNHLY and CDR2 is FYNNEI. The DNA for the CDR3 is TGTGCCAGTACCGGGACAGTTAACACCGGGGAGCTGTTTTTT. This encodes CASTGTVNTGELFF.